The 3 T cell receptor beta chains given below trace back to one sample, sequenced in a study of blood T cell repertoires in COVID-19. Data came from immunoSEQ multiplex PCR; TCRdb stores just in-frame clones and leaves some out. This sample has 150,000 to 200,000 clones; roughly 88% occur once, and the top ten carry over 12%. The material sequenced was PBMCs or T cells enriched from blood (not recorded which). The receptors stem from a middle-aged man who had recovered from COVID-19.

There are a few counts of this clone. The rearrangement joins TRBV5-1 to TRBJ1-1, with 9 nucleotides matching TRBD1. The CDR3 runs to 15 residues. Trimming removed 4 bases from V and 4 bases from J; junction bases left unmatched: 8. Germline V lookup: CDR1 SGHRS, CDR2 YFSETQ. The CDR3 reads CASSGTGGLGTEAFF. Here the CDR3 DNA reads TGCGCCAGCAGCGGAACAGGGGGCCTTGGCACTGAAGCTTTCTTT.

The V gene is TRBV6-5, the J gene TRBJ2-3; perhaps TRBD1 as D (6 bases). Trimming pared 3 bases from V and 0 bases from J, leaving 7 bases between. The CDR3 has 14 amino acids. Germline CDR1 reads MNHEY; CDR2 reads SVGAGI. CDR3 coding DNA: TGTGCCAGCAGTTATGGACAGAGCACAGATACGCAGTATTTT. It translates to CASSYGQSTDTQYF.

The chain carries TRBV15 and TRBJ2-1; TRBD2 might be the D (7 bases). This CDR3 is 22 amino acids long. Between the trimmed V and J ends, which lost 0 bases and 4 bases, there was a span of 31 bases. Germline-derived CDR1 and CDR2 are LNHNV and YYDKDF (reference sequence). This CDR3 is CATSREGLRGLVFVPTYNEQFF. The CDR3 nucleotides read TGTGCCACCAGCAGAGAGGGGCTGCGGGGGCTCGTTTTCGTACCCACATACAATGAGCAGTTCTTC.